This T cell receptor (beta chain) is from a study of shared clonotypes between healthy human individuals. Method: immunoSEQ multiplex PCR; TCRdb's copy keeps in-frame clones and lacks some. The sample yields under 1,900,000 clones, approximately 98.5% seen once. On this clone: Its antigen is unidentified.

The V end was cut by 1 base, the J end by 3 bases, with 9 bases between. The germline V gene has CDR1 KGHSH and CDR2 LQKENI. The CDR3 sequence is 14 residues long. Study-wide points: Generally, naive subsets came out with larger estimated richness than memory subsets.

This chain links TRBV18 with TRBJ1-1; D is possibly TRBD1 (5 bases). Input material: naive CD4+ T cells sorted from blood. Sample subset: CD45RA+ positively selected. The origin of this receptor is a man aged 30 to 45 in good health. The CDR3 DNA is TGTGCCAGCTCACCACTCGGGGCGGACACTGAAGCTTTCTTT. This sequence encodes CASSPLGADTEAFF.